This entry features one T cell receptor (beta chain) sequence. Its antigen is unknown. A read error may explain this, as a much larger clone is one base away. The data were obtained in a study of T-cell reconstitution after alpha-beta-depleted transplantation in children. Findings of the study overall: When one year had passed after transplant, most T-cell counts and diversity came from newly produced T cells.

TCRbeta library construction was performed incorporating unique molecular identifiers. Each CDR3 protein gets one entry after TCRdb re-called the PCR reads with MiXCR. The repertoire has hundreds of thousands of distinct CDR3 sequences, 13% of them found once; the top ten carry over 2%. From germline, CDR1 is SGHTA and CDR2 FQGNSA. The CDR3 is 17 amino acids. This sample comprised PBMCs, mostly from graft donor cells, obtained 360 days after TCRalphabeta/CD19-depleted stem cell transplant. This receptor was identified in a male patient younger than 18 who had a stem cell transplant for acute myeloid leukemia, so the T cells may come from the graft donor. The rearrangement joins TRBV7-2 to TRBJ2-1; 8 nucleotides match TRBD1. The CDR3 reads CASSFNRDRNPYNEQIF. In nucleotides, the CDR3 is TGTGCCAGCAGCTTTAACCGGGACAGGAACCCCTACAATGAGCAGATCTTC.